Each of the 26 T cell receptor beta chains below was sequenced from the same sample in a study of T cell clonality in common variable immunodeficiency. Points from the study as a whole: Common variable immunodeficiency TCR beta sequences reportedly had fewer deletions and N-nucleotide insertions.

These TCRs' antigens remain unknown. Profiled with immunoSEQ multiplex PCR; TCRdb holds only in-frame clones, not every one. This sample carries approximately 30,000 clones and no singletons, and 6.5% to 7.5% goes to the top ten. The sample was peripheral blood mononuclear cells. The receptor source for this set is a human donor with common variable immunodeficiency.

As to this clone: The read ends 3 residues early relative to the CDR3; the germline J gene fills the gap. The sample has other DNA sequences that encode this CDR3 too. The chain is built from TRBV2 and TRBJ2-1; 8 nucleotides agree with TRBD2. After removal of 2 bases from V and 9 bases from J, the junction contained 3 bases not matched to a gene. The CDR3 has 13 amino acids. Germline-derived CDR1 and CDR2 are SNHLY and FYNNEI. Partial CDR3 DNA: TGTGCCAGCAGTGAAATCCGGGGGGGTGAG. Encoded protein: CASSEIRGGE. From start to end, the CDR3 is CASSEIRGGEQFF.

The table lists this clone with many counts. The read ends 3 residues shy of where the CDR3 ends; the end is completed using the germline J gene. This sequence joins TRBV29-1 and TRBJ2-5; a weak D match, TRBD1 (6 bases). The CDR3 sequence is 12 residues long. Germline CDR1 is SQVTM and CDR2 is ANQGSEA. Trimming removed 5 bases at V and 5 bases at J, with 12 bases between. The CDR3 sequence is CSVPLRGETQYF. The part of the CDR3 DNA that was read is TGCAGCGTTCCCCTGAGGGGGGAGACC.

Regarding this clone: The observed sequence ends 3 residues before the CDR3 terminus, with the missing tail filled in from the germline J gene. The chain employs TRBV19 and TRBJ1-1; possible D gene TRBD1, 5 bases. The germline V gene encodes CDR1 LNHDA and CDR2 SQIVND (reference sequence). The CDR3 runs to 14 residues. V lost 3 bases, J lost 5 bases, and 13 bases lay in between. The part of the CDR3 DNA that was read is TGTGCCAGTAGTATCCGCAGGGCGGGGACTGAA. It codes for CASSIRRAGTE. The full CDR3 protein is CASSIRRAGTEAFF. The full variable domain, its missing parts supplied by reference TRBV19 and TRBJ1-1, is DGGITQSPKYLFRKEGQNVTLSCEQNLNHDAMYWYRQDPGQGLRLIYYSQIVNDFQKGDIAEGYSVSREKKESFPLTVTSAQKNPTAFYLCASSIRRAGTEAFFGQGTRLTVV.

This clone was counted ten times or more. The CDR3 extends 3 residues past the end of the read, so its final part is completed from the germline J gene. V is TRBV5-1 and J is TRBJ2-2; 10 positions match TRBD1. V lost 8 bases to trimming and J lost 6 bases; unmatched junction nucleotides: 16. CDR3 length equals 17 residues. Germline V gene sequence: CDR1 SGHRS, CDR2 YFSETQ. The sequenced part of the CDR3 DNA is TGCGCCAGTTCTGCAAACCGGGACAGGGGTCTTTCCGGGGAG. Translation: CASSANRDRGLSGE. The entire CDR3 reads CASSANRDRGLSGELFF.

Judged by abundance, this clone is medium-sized. The sequence runs out 3 residues before the end of the CDR3; the remainder is reconstructed from the germline J gene. The chain has TRBV2 and TRBJ2-1; D is uncertain. There are 13 residues in the CDR3. Deletions cut 4 bases from V and 9 bases from J, with 13 bases between. The germline V gene has CDR1 SNHLY and CDR2 FYNNEI. The DNA read from the CDR3 is TGTGCCAGCAGTGTTGACCCGTCGGGTGAG. Residues: CASSVDPSGE. The full CDR3 reads CASSVDPSGEQFF.

With regard to this clone: Coverage ceases 3 residues before the CDR3 finishes, and the germline J gene fills in the end. The chain uses TRBV19 and TRBJ2-7; possible D gene TRBD1, 6 bases. This CDR3 is built from 13 residues. Germline CDR1 reads LNHDA; CDR2 reads SQIVND (reference sequence). With 4 bases removed from V and 6 bases from J, the gap between germline ends came to 13 bases. CDR3 bases read: TGTGCCAGTAGTAAGGGGGAGACAAGCGAG. Protein: CASSKGETSE. The CDR3 in its entirety is CASSKGETSEQYF. Drawing the rest from reference TRBV19 and TRBJ2-7, the complete variable domain is DGGITQSPKYLFRKEGQNVTLSCEQNLNHDAMYWYRQDPGQGLRLIYYSQIVNDFQKGDIAEGYSVSREKKESFPLTVTSAQKNPTAFYLCASSKGETSEQYFGPGTRLTVT.

This clone was seen repeatedly, ten times or more. The read terminates 3 residues before the CDR3 end, so the remaining end is supplied by the germline J gene. This chain uses TRBV7-8 with TRBJ1-2; 7 bases are a match to TRBD1. The CDR3 is made up of 13 amino acids. Germline V gene lookup returns CDR1 SGHVS and CDR2 FQNEAQ. V dropped 5 bases and J dropped 7; count of bases not matched to a gene: 7. CDR3 DNA, as far as it was read: TGTGCCAGCAGCCCCGGGACAGTCAGTGGC. Amino acid sequence: CASSPGTVSG. The whole CDR3 protein reads CASSPGTVSGYTF. Drawing the rest from reference TRBV7-8 and TRBJ1-2, the complete variable domain is GAGVSQSPRYKVAKRGQDVALRCDPISGHVSLFWYQQALGQGPEFLTYFQNEAQLDKSGLPSDRFFAERPEGSVSTLKIQRTQQEDSAVYLCASSPGTVSGYTFGSGTRLTVV.

A few counts support this clone. Only one base separates this from a far larger clonotype, so it likely reflects a read error. The read terminates 3 residues ahead of where the CDR3 ends, so the germline J gene completes it. The chain joins TRBV5-6 to TRBJ1-1, with TRBD1 as a possible D gene (5 bases). The CDR3 extends over 12 amino acids. Trimming removed 6 bases at V and 3 bases at J, with 9 bases between. CDR1 SGHDT and CDR2 YYEEEE come from the germline V gene. The sequenced part of the CDR3 DNA is TGTGCCAGCACCCGGGGGGACACTGAA. It translates to CASTRGDTE. From start to end, the CDR3 is CASTRGDTEAFF.

This clone was seen more than once but under ten times. The read terminates 3 residues before the CDR3 end, so the remaining end is supplied by the germline J gene. This chain connects TRBV6-2 or TRBV6-3 to TRBJ2-3; 8 bases fit TRBD2. The CDR3 has 15 amino acids. V shed 5 bases, J shed 0 bases, and the junction held 4 bases outside the gene matches. Per germline, CDR1 MNHEY and CDR2 SVGEGT. This chain's CDR3 is CASSPLAVSTDTQYF. The CDR3 DNA, read in part, is TGTGCCAGCAGTCCACTAGCGGTGAGCACAGATACG.

This clone has at least ten counts. The read gets to within 3 residues of the CDR3 end, and the germline J gene fills in the rest. This rearrangement joins TRBV11-2 to TRBJ2-1; TRBD2 is a possible D gene (5 bases). CDR3 length: 14 residues. Germline V CDR1 and CDR2: SGHAT, FQNNGV. The V end lost 3 bases, the J end lost 8 bases, and 14 bases lay between the germline ends. The chain's CDR3 is CASSLDFSGDEQFF. Incomplete CDR3 DNA: TGTGCCAGCAGCTTGGACTTCTCCGGGGATGAG.

This clone was seen ten or more times. The sequenced CDR3 bases are TGTGCCAGCAGTACGACAGGGGCCACAGATACG. It is translated as CASSTTGATDT. The whole CDR3 protein is CASSTTGATDTQYF. The chain couples TRBV6-2 or TRBV6-3 to TRBJ2-3; 8 positions agree with TRBD1. The read gets to within 3 residues of the CDR3 end, and the germline J gene fills in the rest. Per germline, CDR1 MNHEY and CDR2 SVGEGT. This CDR3 spans 14 amino acids. After removal of 5 bases from V and 2 bases from J, the junction contained 3 bases not matched to a gene.

Concerning this clone itself: The CDR3 goes on 3 residues after the read ends, and that part is filled in from the germline J gene. The V call is TRBV5-1, the J call TRBJ2-3, with D unclear. The CDR3 has 14 amino acids. Germline V lookup: CDR1 SGHRS, CDR2 YFSETQ. Trimming took off 0 bases at V and 0 bases at J, with 5 bases between the two ends. This CDR3 reads CASSLGYSTDTQYF. CDR3 DNA (partial): TGCGCCAGCAGCTTGGGCTACAGCACAGATACG. Filled out from reference TRBV5-1 and TRBJ2-3, the complete variable domain reads KAGVTQTPRYLIKTRGQQVTLSCSPISGHRSVSWYQQTPGQGLQFLFEYFSETQRNKGNFPGRFSGRQFSNSRSEMNVSTLELGDSALYLCASSLGYSTDTQYFGPGTRLTVL.

For this clone: The read halts 3 residues ahead of the CDR3 end, with the missing end drawn from the germline J gene. The V call is TRBV7-2, the J call TRBJ2-7; 7 positions agree with TRBD1. Germline V gives CDR1 SGHTA, CDR2 FQGNSA. V shed 0 bases, J shed 3 bases, and the junction held 8 bases outside the gene matches. This CDR3 is built from 16 residues. Here the CDR3 reads CASSLARGGGSYEQYF. The covered CDR3 bases are TGTGCCAGCAGCTTAGCGCGAGGGGGCGGAAGCTACGAG.

Points on this clone: The CDR3 end falls 3 residues outside the read, so it is completed with the germline J gene. This sequence joins TRBV6-1 and TRBJ2-7, with TRBD2 identical over 8 bases. CDR1 is MNHNS, CDR2 SASEGT, per germline. Trimming cost V 2 bases and J 2 bases; bases outside gene matches: 2. The CDR3 is made up of 14 amino acids. The CDR3 is CASSETGGAYEQYF. The sequenced part of the CDR3 DNA is TGTGCCAGCAGTGAAACCGGGGGGGCCTACGAG.

At least ten counts were recorded for this clone. The CDR3 protein is CASSGDSMNTEAFF. The part of the CDR3 DNA that was read is TGTGCCAGCAGCGGGGACAGCATGAACACTGAA. The rearrangement uses TRBV2 and TRBJ1-1; 7 nucleotides line up with TRBD1. The missing CDR3 end, 3 residues past where the read stops, is filled in from the germline J gene. The CDR3 totals 14 residues. CDR1 and CDR2 from the germline V gene are SNHLY and FYNNEI. J gave up 0 bases and V 6 bases, and 4 bases lay outside the gene matches. Full variable domain (remainder filled in from reference TRBV2 and TRBJ1-1): EPEVTQTPSHQVTQMGQEVILRCVPISNHLYFYWYRQILGQKVEFLVSFYNNEISEKSEIFDDQFSVERPDGSNFTLKIRSTKLEDSAMYFCASSGDSMNTEAFFGQGTRLTVV.

This clone was recorded at least ten times. The CDR3 end lies 3 residues beyond the end of the read and is filled in from the germline J gene. The V gene is TRBV20-1, the J gene TRBJ2-2, with 7 bases that match TRBD2. The germline V gene encodes CDR1 DFQATT and CDR2 SNEGSKA (reference sequence). V shed 6 bases, J shed 5 bases, and the junction held 6 bases outside the gene matches. The CDR3 contains 13 residues. The sequenced part of the CDR3 DNA is TGCAGTGCGGAGCGGGACGGAACCGGGGAG. The encoded protein is CSAERDGTGE. The full CDR3 reads CSAERDGTGELFF.

This clone was detected many times. The read falls 3 residues short of the CDR3 end, and the missing part is taken from the germline J gene. The rearrangement joins TRBV3-1 (or the pseudogene TRBV3-2) to TRBJ2-3; D might be TRBD1 (6 bases). This CDR3 comprises 16 residues. Germline CDR1 LGHDT, CDR2 YNNKEL (reference sequence). Between the trimmed V and J ends, which lost 4 bases and 4 bases, there was a span of 18 bases. CDR3 DNA, as far as it was read: TGTGCCAGCAGCCTCCGACAGGCAGAAAGCTCAGATACG. This encodes CASSLRQAESSDT. The whole CDR3 sequence is CASSLRQAESSDTQYF.

This clone was picked up a small number of times. The read comes to an end 3 residues before the CDR3 does, leaving the germline J gene to fill in the end. The chain uses TRBV13 and TRBJ2-5, with a possible D match to TRBD2 (5 bases). Between the trimmed V and J ends, which lost 5 bases and 1 base, there was a span of 8 bases. Germline CDR1 is PRHDT and CDR2 is FYEKMQ (reference sequence). This CDR3 region has 13 residues. The CDR3 bases that were read are TGTGCCAGCAGCCCTCGGGGCCAAGAGACC. This sequence encodes CASSPRGQET. The complete CDR3 reads CASSPRGQETQYF.

This clone was observed a handful of times. The sequence runs out 3 residues before the end of the CDR3; the remainder is reconstructed from the germline J gene. V is TRBV7-8 and J is TRBJ2-7; TRBD2 aligns across 8 bases. The CDR3 loop spans 13 amino acids. Germline V gene sequence: CDR1 SGHVS, CDR2 FQNEAQ. Trimming cost V 5 bases and J 6 bases; bases outside gene matches: 6. The DNA read from the CDR3 is TGTGCCAGCAGCGCCGGGACTAGGAGCGAG. It codes for CASSAGTRSE. The whole CDR3 reads CASSAGTRSEQYF.

The CDR3 loop reads CSASRGGTTLNEQFF. The covered CDR3 bases are TGCAGTGCTAGCCGGGGGGGGACTACACTCAATGAG. The chain carries TRBV20-1 and TRBJ2-1; TRBD2 matches at 8 bases. The DNA ends 3 residues before the CDR3 does, and the rest of the CDR3 is filled in from the germline J gene. The CDR3 has 15 amino acids. J was trimmed by 6 bases and V by 3 bases; bases with no gene match: 10. Germline values: CDR1 DFQATT, CDR2 SNEGSKA (reference sequence).

This clone is labeled medium-sized. The read ends 3 residues early relative to the CDR3; the germline J gene fills the gap. The rearrangement links TRBV20-1 to TRBJ2-3, with D tentatively TRBD2 (7 bases). Germline-derived CDR1 and CDR2 are DFQATT and SNEGSKA (reference sequence). The CDR3 runs to 15 residues. V lost 6 bases, J lost 1 base, and 17 bases lay in between. The covered CDR3 bases are TGCAGTGCCGAAGGGGGGCTAGCGGGCACAGATACG. Amino acids: CSAEGGLAGTDT. The whole CDR3 region reads CSAEGGLAGTDTQYF.

Concerning this clone itself: The CDR3 goes on 3 residues after the read ends, and that part is filled in from the germline J gene. The rearrangement joins TRBV18 to TRBJ2-7; 9 bases are a match to TRBD1. V gave up 5 bases and J gave up 1 base; unmatched junction bases: 6. The CDR3 covers 15 residues. The germline gives CDR1 KGHSH, CDR2 LQKENI. The part of the CDR3 DNA that was read is TGTGCCAGCTCAAGGGGACAGGGAGAATCCTACGAG. Residues: CASSRGQGESYE. The CDR3 as a whole reads CASSRGQGESYEQYF.

This clone was observed a handful of times. The read terminates 3 residues before the CDR3 end, so the remaining end is supplied by the germline J gene. The chain recombines TRBV5-6 with TRBJ1-5; perhaps TRBD1 as D (5 bases). The CDR3 is made up of 15 amino acids. Germline V lookup: CDR1 SGHDT, CDR2 YYEEEE. The V end lost 0 bases, the J end lost 7 bases, and 14 bases lay between the germline ends. The CDR3 loop is CASSLGPEGAQPQHF. CDR3 DNA (partial): TGTGCCAGCAGCTTGGGACCTGAAGGGGCCCAGCCC.

This clone was seen ten or more times. The CDR3 end lies 3 residues beyond the end of the read and is filled in from the germline J gene. V and J are TRBV7-2 and TRBJ2-1; TRBD2 agrees at 7 bases. The CDR3 has 15 amino acids. Germline CDR1 SGHTA, CDR2 FQGNSA. Trimming at V came to 4 bases and at J to 3 bases, leaving 6 bases not matched to a gene. Partial CDR3 DNA: TGTGCCAGCAGCTCCGAGCGGGGCCTCTACAATGAG. It codes for CASSSERGLYNE. The full CDR3 is CASSSERGLYNEQFF.

This clone appeared a few times. The DNA ends 3 residues before the CDR3 does, and the rest of the CDR3 is filled in from the germline J gene. Distinct nucleotide sequences in the sample also encode this CDR3. The rearrangement joins TRBV7-3 to TRBJ2-5; 8 nucleotides match TRBD1. The trim removed 5 bases at V and 4 bases at J, leaving 3 bases unmatched. The CDR3 is 13 residues long. The germline V gene encodes CDR1 SGHTA and CDR2 FQGTGA. CDR3 DNA (partial): TGTGCCAGCAGCCCCGGGACAGGAGAGACC. Encoded protein: CASSPGTGET. From start to end, the CDR3 is CASSPGTGETQYF.

This clone was seen only a few times. The read comes to an end 3 residues before the CDR3 does, leaving the germline J gene to fill in the end. The rearrangement links TRBV11-2 to TRBJ1-5; 9 bases fit TRBD1. The CDR3 is made up of 15 amino acids. Looked up from germline, CDR1 is SGHAT and CDR2 is FQNNGV. V shed 6 bases, J shed 6 bases, and the junction held 9 bases outside the gene matches. Partial CDR3 DNA: TGTGCCAGCAGTATAGGGGGACAGGGTTCTCAGCCC. It is translated as CASSIGGQGSQP. The CDR3 in its entirety is CASSIGGQGSQPQHF.